This TCR beta chain was sequenced during a study of cytomegalovirus exposure and HLA in healthy donors listed by TCRdb under 2017. Background on the whole study: In an earlier analysis of some 610 of the donors, 276 Gb of sequence data and roughly 100 million unique TCR beta sequences from 150 million to 200 million T cells were reported. The later analysis used no new phenotypic data to find candidate immune exposures, relying instead on TCR beta sequences and their occurrence across donors. The number of typed donors differed by locus: roughly 620-630 for A, B, C, DRB1 and DQB1; approximately 530 for DQA1; some 590 for DPA1; and about 450 for DPB1. The aim of the study was to test whether cataloging public T cell receptors could identify signatures of past pathogen exposure. About 280 gigabases of sequencing data and around 85 million unique TCR sequences made up an early release that covered several hundred HLA-typed donors. The genetic ancestry cluster associated with self-reported Caucasian donors included roughly four fifths of the roughly 390 genotyped donors. HLA typing included class I and class II loci at four-digit resolution. On average, 235,054 unique TCR beta nucleotide sequences were sequenced per donor among a few hundred genotyped donors of the cohort, with 15% to 20% of those sequences being non-productive. Four to six DR-DQ haplotypes were handled as single units for association and clustering, since linkage in the cohort was strong. To predict cytomegalovirus infection status, the study brought together high-throughput TCR immunosequencing, statistical association of individual TCRs with disease status, and machine learning. A separate validation cohort of 90 to 150 different subjects was used in addition to the roughly 700-subject first cohort. Donor age, sex, ethnicity and CMV serostatus were compiled alongside the repertoire data. An earlier analysis of 587 of the donors used high-throughput TCR beta sequencing to judge whether each TCR beta V gene segment behaved as functional or pseudogenic. Genome-wide SNP genotypes for about 55% of the roughly 670 donors were used in a later genetic analysis, which treated that subset as a discovery cohort. The study profiled the T cell repertoires of about 640 subjects by immunosequencing and related them to cytomegalovirus serostatus. Every discovery cohort repertoire had been produced on one sequencing platform. A later analysis re-analyzed previously published TCR beta repertoires from 660 or so donors and added high-resolution HLA genotyping to study TCR occurrence patterns.

Libraries were made using the immunoSEQ multiplex PCR assay. A mixture of 60 forward primers for TCR Vbeta segments and 13 reverse primers for TCR Jbeta segments was used in the multiplex PCR. The CDR3 region of rearranged TCR beta genes was amplified from genomic DNA with a multiplex PCR assay. Amplified TCR beta libraries were sequenced as 87-base-pair reads on the Illumina HiSeq System. The source study handled its data this way. A later analysis tallied 70 million to 100 million unique TCR beta chains across the 666 repertoires, and 10 million to 11 million of those chains were shared by two or more donors. Raw reads were error-corrected and collapsed into unique sequences with a nearest-neighbor algorithm that merged closely related sequences to remove PCR and sequencing errors. CDR3 sequences were aligned to IMGT reference sequences to assign V, D and J gene segments. For a sequence to be retained, a match of at least six nucleotides to both a V gene segment and a J gene segment was required. A rearrangement was called productive if the CDR3 had no stop codons and remained in frame with V and J, and every other rearrangement was called non-productive. Following IMGT convention, CDR3 was defined as the stretch from the second conserved V-encoded cysteine to the conserved J-encoded phenylalanine. In an earlier analysis of more than 550 of the donors, sequences lacking an unambiguous match to a single V gene segment were excluded. An earlier analysis of a few hundred of the donors called V segments functional above 56.7% productive rearrangements and segregating when the between-donor standard deviation exceeded 5%. A statistical classification framework was developed to diagnose cytomegalovirus status using the catalog of TCR beta chain sequences. A later analysis assigned V and J genes by comparing TCR nucleotide sequences with IMGT/GENE-DB human TR gene sequences. The TCRdist pipeline was used in a later analysis to assign CDR3 sequences and most-parsimonious VDJ recombination scenarios. In a later analysis, each TCR beta chain was defined by its CDR3 amino acid sequence together with its V-gene family, and reads lacking a unique V-gene family were excluded. To address suspected cross-contamination and a sequencing artifact, a later analysis removed 450 to 700 highly shared, low-generation-probability nucleotide sequences. A later analysis calculated a clonal expansion index for each public chain from normalized within-repertoire ranks of inferred template counts. In a later analysis, generation probabilities were computed using a VDJ recombination model fitted to out-of-frame rearrangements, and the results were checked against IGoR. A later analysis scored TCR-TCR, TCR-HLA and TCR-CMV co-occurrence with hypergeometric tests, applying a repertoire-size bias correction to TCR pairs. False discovery rates were estimated in a later analysis by permuting HLA or CMV assignments 20 times. In a later analysis, co-occurring TCRs were grouped using DBSCAN, with TCRdist sequence similarity added in when clustering inside HLA-allele-positive subsets. Repertoires with fewer than 30,000 or more than 120,000 public chains, plus five repertoires with anomalous nucleotide sharing, were excluded from co-occurrence clustering. In its TCRdb copy, this immuneACCESS table keeps in-frame sequences only and misses some clones. Where compared with another copy, unresolved V genes explain less than half of these, and the others have no known cause. V, J and clone size derive from that table, while D and trimming were established from the DNA sequence. This sample has some 160,000 clones in its table, and approximately 80% of those were observed once. 1.6% of the sample is taken by the ten largest.

Study-wide conclusions, independent of this receptor: In a later genetic analysis, a missense DCLRE1C variant was associated with V-gene and J-gene trimming of TCR beta chains, and the association was replicated in an independent cohort. In vitro tests confirmed that a few of the cytomegalovirus-associated TCR beta chains recognize cytomegalovirus antigens. Because HLA typing was unavailable for some donors at each locus, only the typed subset was used in association tests. The study listed 150 to 200 TCR beta chains as associated with cytomegalovirus. In an earlier analysis of under 600 of the donors, most TCR beta V segments were observed in productive rearrangements about 87% or about 30% of the time, broadly matching IMGT annotations. The presence/absence analyses assumed that sequencing depth was roughly uniform across donors, and that assumption may not be true. The sequencing pipeline was judged likely to have produced a cluster of highly shared sequence variants as a technical artifact. The only immune exposure information available for the cohort was CMV serostatus. The classifier was reported to diagnose cytomegalovirus status with high specificity and sensitivity in both the original cohort and the validation cohort. A later genetic analysis reported fewer N-insertions in productive TCRs among donors in an Asian-associated ancestry cluster than the roughly 670-donor mean. Linkage disequilibrium might explain the correlated functional status among segregating V segments, but an unknown experimental factor could not be excluded. Most TCR sequences were seen in very few donors, while some public TCRs were found in many individuals. The 87-base-pair reads could not distinguish some IMGT-functional V segments, including TRBV6-2 and TRBV6-3, so those segments were excluded. A later analysis found that TCR association rates varied across HLA loci, with DRB1 alleles showing the most associated TCRs and HLA-C alleles the fewest. The authors suggested that the approach could potentially be extended to other disease states and immunological phenotypes. Only TCR beta chains were sequenced in this cohort, and the absence of alpha or paired-chain data limited detectable features. According to a later analysis, most CMV-associated TCR beta chains appeared to be HLA-restricted, and the HLA associations seemed to be driven largely by CMV exposure. A further reported finding was that TCR beta sequences accurately predicted the HLA-A and HLA-B alleles for most subjects in the first cohort. A later analysis associated approximately 17,000 TCR beta sequences with specific HLA alleles at a false discovery rate of 0.05. The earlier analysis of 587 of the donors excluded some 16 rarely observed V segments, including chromosome 9 orphons, because counts were too low. According to a later analysis, parvovirus B19, influenza, CMV and Epstein-Barr virus appeared linked to several top co-occurrence clusters. Compared with equally common non-associated chains, HLA-associated TCR beta chains in a later analysis were more clonally expanded and had lower generation probabilities. Strong co-occurrence of HLA alleles, especially DR and DQ, made assigning TCR associations to individual alleles difficult.

V lost 6 bases and J lost 4 bases; the stretch between them is 10 bases long. Via the germline V gene, CDR1 is SNHLY and CDR2 FYNNEI. The CDR3, cysteine through phenylalanine, is 12 amino acids long. The CDR3 DNA has 36 bases and is translated from base 1. Note on this clone: No cognate antigen has been identified for it. Base qualities are not provided; no much larger clone lies one nucleotide away.

The cohort consisted of 600 to 700 healthy bone marrow donors. At the time of sampling, all cohort members were nominally healthy, though unrecorded immune exposures were likely present. The donor tested CMV seronegative, placing the donor among the 300 to 450 seronegative members of the cohort. A peripheral blood sample was provided by each donor, and peripheral blood mononuclear cells were used for TCR beta sequencing. The Qiagen DNeasy Blood Extraction Kit was used to extract genomic DNA from the blood cell samples. Sequenced material: PBMCs. This TCR was sampled from a woman aged 25 to 39 in good health and CMV-seronegative. The chain is assembled from TRBV2 and TRBJ2-7, with a weak D call of TRBD1 (5 bases match). The base sequence is TGTGCCAGCAGCGCCAGGGTTTACGAGCAGTACTTC. This gives the protein CASSARVYEQYF.